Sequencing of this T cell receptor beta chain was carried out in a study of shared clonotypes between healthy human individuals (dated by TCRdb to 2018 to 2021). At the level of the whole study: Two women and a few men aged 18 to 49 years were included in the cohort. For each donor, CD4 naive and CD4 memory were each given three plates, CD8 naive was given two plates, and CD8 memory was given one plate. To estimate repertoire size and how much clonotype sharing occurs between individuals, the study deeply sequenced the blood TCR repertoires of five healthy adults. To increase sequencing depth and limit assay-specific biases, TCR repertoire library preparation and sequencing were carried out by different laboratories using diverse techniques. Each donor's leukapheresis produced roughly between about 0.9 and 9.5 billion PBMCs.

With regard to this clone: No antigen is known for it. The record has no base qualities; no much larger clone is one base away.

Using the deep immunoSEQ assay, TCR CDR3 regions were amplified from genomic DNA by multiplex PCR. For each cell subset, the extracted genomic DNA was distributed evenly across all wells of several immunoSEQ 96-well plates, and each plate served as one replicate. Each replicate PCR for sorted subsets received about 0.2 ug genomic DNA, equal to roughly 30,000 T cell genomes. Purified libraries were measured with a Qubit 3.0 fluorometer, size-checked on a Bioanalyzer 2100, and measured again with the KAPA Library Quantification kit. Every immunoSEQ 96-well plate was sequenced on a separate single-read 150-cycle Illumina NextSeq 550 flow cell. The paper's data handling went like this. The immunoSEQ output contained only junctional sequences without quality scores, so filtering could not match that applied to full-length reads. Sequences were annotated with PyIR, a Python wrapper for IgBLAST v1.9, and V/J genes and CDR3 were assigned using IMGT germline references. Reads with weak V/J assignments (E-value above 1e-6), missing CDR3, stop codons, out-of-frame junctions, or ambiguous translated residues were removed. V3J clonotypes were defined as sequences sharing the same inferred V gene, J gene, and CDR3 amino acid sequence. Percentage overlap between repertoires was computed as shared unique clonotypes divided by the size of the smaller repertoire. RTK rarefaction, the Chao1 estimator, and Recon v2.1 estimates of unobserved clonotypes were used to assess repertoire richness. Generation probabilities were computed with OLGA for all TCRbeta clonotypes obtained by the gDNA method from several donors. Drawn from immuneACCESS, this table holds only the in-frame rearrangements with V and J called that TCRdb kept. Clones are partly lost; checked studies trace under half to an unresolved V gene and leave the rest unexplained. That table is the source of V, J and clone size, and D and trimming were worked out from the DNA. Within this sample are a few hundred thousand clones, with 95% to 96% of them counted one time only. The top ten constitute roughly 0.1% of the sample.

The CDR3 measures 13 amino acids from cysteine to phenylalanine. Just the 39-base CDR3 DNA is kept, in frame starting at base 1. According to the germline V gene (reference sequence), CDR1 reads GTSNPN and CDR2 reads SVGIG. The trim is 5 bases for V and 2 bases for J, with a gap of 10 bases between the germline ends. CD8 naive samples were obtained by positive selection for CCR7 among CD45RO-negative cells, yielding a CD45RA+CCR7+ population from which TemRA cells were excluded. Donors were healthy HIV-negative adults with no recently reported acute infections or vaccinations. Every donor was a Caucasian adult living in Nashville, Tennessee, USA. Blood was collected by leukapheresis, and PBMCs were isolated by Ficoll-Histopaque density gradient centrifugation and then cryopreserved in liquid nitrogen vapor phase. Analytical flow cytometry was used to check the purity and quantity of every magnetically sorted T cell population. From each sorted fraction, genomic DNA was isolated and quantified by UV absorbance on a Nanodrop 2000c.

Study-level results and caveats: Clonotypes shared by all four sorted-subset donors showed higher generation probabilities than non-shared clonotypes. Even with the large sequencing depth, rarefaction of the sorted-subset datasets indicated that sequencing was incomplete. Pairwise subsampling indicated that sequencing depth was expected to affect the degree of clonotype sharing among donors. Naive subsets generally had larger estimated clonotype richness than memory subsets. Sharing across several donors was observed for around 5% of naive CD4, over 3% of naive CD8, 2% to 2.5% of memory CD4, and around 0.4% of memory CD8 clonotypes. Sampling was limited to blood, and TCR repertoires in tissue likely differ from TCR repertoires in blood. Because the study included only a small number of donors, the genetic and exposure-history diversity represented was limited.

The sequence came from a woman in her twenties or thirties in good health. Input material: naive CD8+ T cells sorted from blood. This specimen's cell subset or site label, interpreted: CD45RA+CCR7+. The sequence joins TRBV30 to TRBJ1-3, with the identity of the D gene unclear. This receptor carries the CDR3 CAWEGIAGNTIYF. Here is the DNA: TGTGCCTGGGAAGGAATTGCTGGAAACACCATATATTTT.